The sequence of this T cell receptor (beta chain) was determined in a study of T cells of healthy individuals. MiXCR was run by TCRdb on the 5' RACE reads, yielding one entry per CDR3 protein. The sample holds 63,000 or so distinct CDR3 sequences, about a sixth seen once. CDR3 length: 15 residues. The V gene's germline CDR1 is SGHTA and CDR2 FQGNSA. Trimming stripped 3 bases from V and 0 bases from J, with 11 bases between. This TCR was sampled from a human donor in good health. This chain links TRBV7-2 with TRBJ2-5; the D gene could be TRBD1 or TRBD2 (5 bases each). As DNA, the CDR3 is TGTGCCAGCAGCTTTTGGGGGTCCCACCAAGAGACCCAGTACTTC. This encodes CASSFWGSHQETQYF.